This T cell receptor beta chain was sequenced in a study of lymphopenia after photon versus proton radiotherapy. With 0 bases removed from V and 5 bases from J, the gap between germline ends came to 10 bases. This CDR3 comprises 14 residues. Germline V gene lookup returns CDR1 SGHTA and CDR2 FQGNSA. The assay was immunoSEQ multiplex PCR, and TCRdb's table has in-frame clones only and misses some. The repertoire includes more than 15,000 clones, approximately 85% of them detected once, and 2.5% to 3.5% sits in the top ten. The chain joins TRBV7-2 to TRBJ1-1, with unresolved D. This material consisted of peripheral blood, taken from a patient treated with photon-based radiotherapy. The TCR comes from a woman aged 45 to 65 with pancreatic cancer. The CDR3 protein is CASSLAQRETEAFF. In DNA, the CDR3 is TGTGCCAGCAGCTTAGCGCAGAGGGAAACTGAAGCTTTCTTT.